Sequencing of this T cell receptor beta chain was carried out in a study of identical twins. Study findings and constraints: Researchers reported weaker excess twin sharing in beta out-of-frame sequences. Out-of-frame alpha sequences common to twins were enriched for low generation probability. For zero-insertion analyses, partial confounding could come from invariant MAIT and iNKT cells.

This clonotype was counted between two and nine times. Its matching antigen is unknown. Carrying unique molecular identifiers, the cDNA also gained a universal primer site through template switching. TCRdb recomputed calls from the 5' RACE reads with MiXCR, one row per CDR3 protein. The sample has 1.5 million to 2 million distinct CDR3 sequences, less than 35% seen once. The TCR sequence derives from a newborn girl in good health. The sequencing input was cord blood.

CDR3 sequence: CASKQYSGSSTQYF. CDR3 nucleotides: TGTGCCAGCAAACAATATTCGGGCAGTTCTACGCAGTATTTT. The rearrangement uses TRBV6-6 and TRBJ2-3; D gene unclear. The CDR3 has 14 residues. CDR1 is MNHNY, CDR2 SVGAGI, per germline (reference sequence). The V and J ends lost 7 bases and 8 bases respectively, with 19 bases between them.